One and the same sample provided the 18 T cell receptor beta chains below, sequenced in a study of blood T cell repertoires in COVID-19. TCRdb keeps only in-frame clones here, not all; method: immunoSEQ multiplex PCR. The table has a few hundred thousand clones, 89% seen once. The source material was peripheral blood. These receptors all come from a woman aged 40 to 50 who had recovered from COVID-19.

CDR3 loop: CASSLTRAVSPLHF. The CDR3, as DNA: TGTGCCAGCAGTTTAACGAGGGCGGTATCACCCCTCCACTTT. The chain has TRBV28 and TRBJ1-6; D gene ambiguous. The ends were cut back, 2 bases at V and 10 bases at J, with 12 bases in the middle. Germline-derived CDR1 and CDR2 are MDHEN and SYDVKM. The CDR3 has 14 residues.

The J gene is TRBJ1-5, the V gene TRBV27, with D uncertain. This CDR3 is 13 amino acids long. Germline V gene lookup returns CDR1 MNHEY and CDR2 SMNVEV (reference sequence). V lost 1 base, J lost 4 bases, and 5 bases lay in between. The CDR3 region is CASSLLENQPQHF. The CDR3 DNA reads TGTGCCAGCAGTTTATTAGAGAATCAGCCCCAGCATTTT.

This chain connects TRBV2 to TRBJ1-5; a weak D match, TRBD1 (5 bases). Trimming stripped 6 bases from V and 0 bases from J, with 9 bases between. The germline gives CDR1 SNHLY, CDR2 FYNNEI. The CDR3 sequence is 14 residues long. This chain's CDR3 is CASRDIYSNQPQHF. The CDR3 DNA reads TGTGCCAGCAGGGACATCTATAGCAATCAGCCCCAGCATTTT.

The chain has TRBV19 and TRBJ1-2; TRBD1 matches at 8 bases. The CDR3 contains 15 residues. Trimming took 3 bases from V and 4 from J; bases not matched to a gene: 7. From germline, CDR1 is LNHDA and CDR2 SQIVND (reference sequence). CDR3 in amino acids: CASSIRTGGAYGYTF. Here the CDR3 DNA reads TGTGCCAGTAGTATCCGTACAGGGGGGGCCTATGGCTACACCTTC.

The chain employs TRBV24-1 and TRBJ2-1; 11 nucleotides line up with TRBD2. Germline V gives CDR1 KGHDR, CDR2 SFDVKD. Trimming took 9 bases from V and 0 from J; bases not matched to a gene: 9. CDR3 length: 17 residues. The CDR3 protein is CATGGLAGSSSYNEQFF. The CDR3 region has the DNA TGTGCCACCGGCGGACTAGCGGGCTCCAGCTCCTACAATGAGCAGTTCTTC.

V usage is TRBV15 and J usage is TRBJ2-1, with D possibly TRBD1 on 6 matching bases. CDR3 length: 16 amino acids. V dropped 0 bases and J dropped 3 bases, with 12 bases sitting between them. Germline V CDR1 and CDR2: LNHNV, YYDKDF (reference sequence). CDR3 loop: CATSRDPQGVYNEQFF. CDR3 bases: TGTGCCACCAGCAGAGATCCACAGGGAGTCTACAATGAGCAGTTCTTC.

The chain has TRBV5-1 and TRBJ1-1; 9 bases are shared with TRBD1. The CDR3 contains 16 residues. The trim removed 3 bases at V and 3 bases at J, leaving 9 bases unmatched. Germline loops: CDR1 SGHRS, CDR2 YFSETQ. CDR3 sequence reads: CASSSGQGWRHTEAFF. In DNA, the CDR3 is TGCGCCAGCAGCTCCGGACAGGGGTGGCGGCACACTGAAGCTTTCTTT.

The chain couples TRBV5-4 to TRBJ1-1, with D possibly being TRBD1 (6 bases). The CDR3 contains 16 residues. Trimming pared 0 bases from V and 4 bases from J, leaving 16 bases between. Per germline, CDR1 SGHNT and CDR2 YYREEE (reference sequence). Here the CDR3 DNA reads TGTGCCAGCAGCTTGGGCGGCAGGGGATTTGTCACTGAAGCTTTCTTT. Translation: CASSLGGRGFVTEAFF.

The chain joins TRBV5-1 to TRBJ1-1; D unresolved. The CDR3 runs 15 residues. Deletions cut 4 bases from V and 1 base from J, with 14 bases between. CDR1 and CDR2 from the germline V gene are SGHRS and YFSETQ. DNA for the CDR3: TGCGCCAGCAGCAAAGAAATCCGGGGGAACACTGAAGCTTTCTTT. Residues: CASSKEIRGNTEAFF.

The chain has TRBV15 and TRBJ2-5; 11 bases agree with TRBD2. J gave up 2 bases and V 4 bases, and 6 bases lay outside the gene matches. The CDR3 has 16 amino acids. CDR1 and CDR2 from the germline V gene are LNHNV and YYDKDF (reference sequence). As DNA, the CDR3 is TGTGCCACCAGCACCCGGGTAGCGGGGGGGCAAGAGACCCAGTACTTC. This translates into CATSTRVAGGQETQYF.

The chain's CDR3 is CASSLRTGDEQYF. CDR3 DNA: TGTGCCAGCAGTTTACGGACAGGAGACGAGCAGTACTTC. This chain links TRBV12-3 or TRBV12-4 with TRBJ2-7; 7 nucleotides agree with TRBD1. The ends lost 2 bases at V and 5 bases at J; junction bases unmatched: 3. The CDR3 is made up of 13 amino acids.

The chain's CDR3 is CASSSGYGELFF. For the CDR3, the DNA is TGTGCCAGCAGTTCAGGGTACGGGGAGCTGTTTTTT. The chain uses TRBV12-3 or TRBV12-4 and TRBJ2-2; a weak D match, TRBD1 (5 bases). Trimming removed 4 bases from V and 7 bases from J, with 7 bases in between. The CDR3 extends over 12 amino acids.

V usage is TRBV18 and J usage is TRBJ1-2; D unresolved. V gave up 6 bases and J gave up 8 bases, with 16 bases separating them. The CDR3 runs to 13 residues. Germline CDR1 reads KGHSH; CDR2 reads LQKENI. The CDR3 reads CASSPPAARGYTF. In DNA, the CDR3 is TGTGCCAGCTCCCCCCCCGCGGCGAGGGGCTACACCTTC. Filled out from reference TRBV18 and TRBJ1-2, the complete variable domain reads NAGVMQNPRHLVRRRGQEARLRCSPMKGHSHVYWYRQLPEEGLKFMVYLQKENIIDESGMPKERFSAEFPKEGPSILRIQQVVRGDSAAYFCASSPPAARGYTFGSGTRLTVV.

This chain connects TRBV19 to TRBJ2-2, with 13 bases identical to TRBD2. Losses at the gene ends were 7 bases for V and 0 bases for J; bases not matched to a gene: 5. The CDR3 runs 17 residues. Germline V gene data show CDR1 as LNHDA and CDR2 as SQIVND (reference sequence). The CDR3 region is CASKWTSGRSNTGELFF. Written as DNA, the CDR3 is TGTGCCAGTAAGTGGACTAGCGGGAGATCGAACACCGGGGAGCTGTTTTTT.

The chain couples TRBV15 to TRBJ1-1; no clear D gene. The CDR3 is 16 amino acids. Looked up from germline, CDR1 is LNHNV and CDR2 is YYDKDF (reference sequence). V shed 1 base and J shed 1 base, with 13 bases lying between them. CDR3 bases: TGTGCCACCAGCAGAGTCCCATTTTCAGGGAACACTGAAGCTTTCTTT. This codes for CATSRVPFSGNTEAFF.

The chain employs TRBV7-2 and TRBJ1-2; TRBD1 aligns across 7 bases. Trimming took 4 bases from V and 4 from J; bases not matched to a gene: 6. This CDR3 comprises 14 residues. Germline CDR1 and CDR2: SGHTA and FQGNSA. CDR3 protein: CASSSTRDSYGYTF. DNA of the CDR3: TGTGCCAGCAGCTCTACCCGGGACAGCTATGGCTACACCTTC.

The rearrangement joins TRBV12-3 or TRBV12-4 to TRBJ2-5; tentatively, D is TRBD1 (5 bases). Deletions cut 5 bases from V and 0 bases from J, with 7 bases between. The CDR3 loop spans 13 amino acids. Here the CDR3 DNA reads TGTGCCAGCAGTCCAGGGAACCAAGAGACCCAGTACTTC. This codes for CASSPGNQETQYF.

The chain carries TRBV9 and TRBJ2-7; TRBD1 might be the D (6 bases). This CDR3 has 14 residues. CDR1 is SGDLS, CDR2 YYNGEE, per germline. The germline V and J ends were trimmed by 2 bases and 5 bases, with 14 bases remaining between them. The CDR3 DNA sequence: TGTGCCAGCAGCGTTACAGGGAACTGGAACGAGCAGTACTTC. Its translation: CASSVTGNWNEQYF.